Below, one T cell receptor beta chain is given with its context. The CDR3 totals 14 residues. Trimming took 5 bases from V and 1 from J, leaving 9 bases between them. This entry belongs to a study of blood T cell repertoires in COVID-19. Study overall: Material from acute and convalescent COVID-19 was sourced from the United States, Italy and Spain. T cells, B-cell-depleted T cells, or PBMCs supplied cDNA or gDNA.

Per the study methods: Reference gene primer amplification in the assay estimated nucleated cell counts. Sequencing was performed with immunoSEQ multiplex PCR; in TCRdb, only in-frame clones are kept and a portion is missing. The DNA was the basis for D and trimming; V, J and clone size are from that table. This sample has roughly 210,000 clones; less than 90% occur once, and the top ten carry more than 1.5%. The clonotype originates from a man in his 70s with acute or convalescent COVID-19. The chain is built from TRBV5-3 and TRBJ2-2; a weak D match, TRBD1 (5 bases). TRBV5-3 is treated as an ORF (open reading frame) with a function not yet certain. The specimen was peripheral blood. CDR3 nucleotide sequence: TGTGCCAGAAGGCCTACAGGGAACACCGGGGAGCTGTTTTTT. Translating it yields CARRPTGNTGELFF.